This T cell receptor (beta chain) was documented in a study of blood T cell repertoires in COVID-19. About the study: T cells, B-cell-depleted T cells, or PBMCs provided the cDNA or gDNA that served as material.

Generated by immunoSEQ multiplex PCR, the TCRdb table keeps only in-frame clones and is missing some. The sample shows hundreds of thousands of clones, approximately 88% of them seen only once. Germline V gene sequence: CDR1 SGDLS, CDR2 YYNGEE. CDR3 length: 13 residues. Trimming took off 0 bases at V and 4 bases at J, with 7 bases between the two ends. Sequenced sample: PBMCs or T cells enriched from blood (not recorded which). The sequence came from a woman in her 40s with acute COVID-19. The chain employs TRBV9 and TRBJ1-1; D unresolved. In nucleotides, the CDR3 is TGTGCCAGCAGCGTAGTTCCGTTCACTGAAGCTTTCTTT. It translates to CASSVVPFTEAFF.